The 21 T cell receptor beta chains below all came from one sample that was sequenced in a study of blood T cell repertoires in COVID-19. The assay was immunoSEQ multiplex PCR, and TCRdb's table has in-frame clones only and misses some. In the table there are about 220,000 clones, 83% of which are singletons. Material for sequencing was PBMCs or T cells enriched from blood (not recorded which). The receptors here all came from a woman aged 40 to 49 who had been exposed to COVID-19.

The chain has TRBV5-1 and TRBJ2-7, with 7 bases aligning to TRBD2. Germline CDR1 and CDR2: SGHRS and YFSETQ. Trimming cost V 0 bases and J 3 bases; bases outside gene matches: 3. This CDR3 region has 14 residues. For the CDR3, the DNA is TGCGCCAGCAGCTTGGAAGCGGGGAACTACGAGCAGTACTTC. Protein product: CASSLEAGNYEQYF. Supplemented by reference TRBV5-1 and TRBJ2-7, the full variable domain reads KAGVTQTPRYLIKTRGQQVTLSCSPISGHRSVSWYQQTPGQGLQFLFEYFSETQRNKGNFPGRFSGRQFSNSRSEMNVSTLELGDSALYLCASSLEAGNYEQYFGPGTRLTVT.

This clone has just one count. The gene calls are TRBV4-1 and TRBJ1-5, with a tentative D call TRBD1 (6 bases). The CDR3 sequence is 16 residues long. The ends were cut back, 2 bases at V and 3 bases at J, with 14 bases in the middle. Germline V lookup: CDR1 MGHRA, CDR2 YSYEKL. CDR3 DNA: TGCGCCAGCAGCCAATGGGGGCAGGCCACCAATCAGCCCCAGCATTTT. Amino acids: CASSQWGQATNQPQHF.

This rearrangement joins TRBV7-9 to TRBJ1-2; D ambiguous. Trimming left V 4 bases short and J 0 bases short, with 18 bases between. CDR1 SEHNR and CDR2 FQNEAQ come from the germline V gene (reference sequence). The CDR3 sequence is 17 residues long. CDR3 region: CASSYTRTSRSNYGYTF. Written as DNA, the CDR3 is TGTGCCAGCAGCTACACAAGGACTAGTAGGTCTAACTATGGCTACACCTTC.

The chain combines TRBV27 with TRBJ2-1; 7 bases match TRBD1. The V segment lost 3 bases and the J segment 0 bases; nucleotides outside the gene matches: 2. The length of the CDR3 is 15 residues. Germline CDR1 reads MNHEY; CDR2 reads SMNVEV (reference sequence). Written as DNA, the CDR3 is TGTGCCAGCAGTTTCTGGGACAGCTCCTACAATGAGCAGTTCTTC. This codes for CASSFWDSSYNEQFF.

The chain links TRBV7-9 to TRBJ1-2; 8 bases fit TRBD1. This CDR3 is 16 amino acids long. CDR1 and CDR2 from the germline V gene are SEHNR and FQNEAQ (reference sequence). V was pared by 5 bases and J by 4 bases, with 12 bases of the junction left unmatched. CDR3 region: CASSVRGGTGSYGYTF. The CDR3 DNA is TGTGCCAGCAGCGTTAGAGGGGGGACAGGATCCTATGGCTACACCTTC. The full variable domain, rest sourced from reference TRBV7-9 and TRBJ1-2, is DTGVSQNPRHKITKRGQNVTFRCDPISEHNRLYWYRQTLGQGPEFLTYFQNEAQLEKSRLLSDRFSAERPKGSFSTLEIQRTEQGDSAMYLCASSVRGGTGSYGYTFGSGTRLTVV.

The V call is TRBV7-2, the J call TRBJ1-5; D gene uncertain. This CDR3 contains 12 residues. Germline V lookup: CDR1 SGHTA, CDR2 FQGNSA. The V and J ends lost 5 bases and 4 bases respectively, with 6 bases between them. The CDR3 reads CASSPFNQPQHF. The CDR3 DNA is TGTGCCAGCAGCCCCTTTAATCAGCCCCAGCATTTT.

The chain couples TRBV7-8 to TRBJ1-2; 7 bases are a match to TRBD1. The trim removed 0 bases at V and 6 bases at J, leaving 7 bases unmatched. Germline V gene data show CDR1 as SGHVS and CDR2 as FQNEAQ. The CDR3 spans 15 residues. The CDR3 loop is CASSLAATGLDGYTF. The CDR3 DNA reads TGTGCCAGCAGCTTAGCGGCGACAGGGCTTGATGGCTACACCTTC.

The rearrangement links TRBV6-5 to TRBJ2-4; maybe TRBD1 (5 bases). This CDR3 comprises 13 residues. Between the trimmed V and J ends, which lost 5 bases and 8 bases, there was a span of 13 bases. Per the germline V gene, CDR1 is MNHEY and CDR2 is SVGAGI. The CDR3 here is CASSPTIRDIQYF. In DNA, the CDR3 is TGTGCCAGCAGTCCAACCATCAGGGACATTCAGTACTTC.

This chain uses TRBV5-1 with TRBJ2-1; D is perhaps TRBD2 (6 bases). V lost 2 bases to trimming and J lost 4 bases, with 19 bases between them. Germline V lookup: CDR1 SGHRS, CDR2 YFSETQ. This CDR3 has 17 amino acids. The DNA for the CDR3 is TGCGCCAGCAGCTTAAACGCCCTAACGGGGGTGTACAATGAGCAGTTCTTC. Residues: CASSLNALTGVYNEQFF. The whole variable domain, filled in from reference TRBV5-1 and TRBJ2-1, reads KAGVTQTPRYLIKTRGQQVTLSCSPISGHRSVSWYQQTPGQGLQFLFEYFSETQRNKGNFPGRFSGRQFSNSRSEMNVSTLELGDSALYLCASSLNALTGVYNEQFFGPGTRLTVL.

This clone was recorded once. The rearrangement joins TRBV28 to TRBJ1-2; 7 nucleotides agree with TRBD1. This CDR3 region has 15 residues. Germline V CDR1 and CDR2: MDHEN, SYDVKM. Unmatched junction bases numbered 8, after V lost 6 bases and J lost 1 base. This CDR3 is CASRRDSRVNYGYTF. CDR3 coding DNA: TGTGCCAGCAGACGGGACAGTCGAGTTAACTATGGCTACACCTTC.

This clone was counted many times. J is TRBJ1-3 and V is TRBV9; TRBD1 matches at 12 bases. This CDR3 has 14 residues. Germline CDR1 SGDLS, CDR2 YYNGEE. Trimming cost V 5 bases and J 5 bases; bases outside gene matches: 2. The CDR3 DNA reads TGTGCCAGCAGTGGGACAGGGGGCCGAAACACCATATATTTT. Translating it yields CASSGTGGRNTIYF.

This chain joins TRBV19 and TRBJ2-7, with D possibly matching TRBD2 (5 bases). CDR1 is LNHDA, CDR2 SQIVND, per germline (reference sequence). V gave up 1 base and J gave up 2 bases, with 6 bases separating them. CDR3 length: 13 amino acids. The CDR3 DNA sequence: TGTGCCAGTAGTATAGTGGGAGCCTACGAGCAGTACTTC. This translates into CASSIVGAYEQYF.

CDR3 sequence reads: CASRPGQGLSSGYTF. CDR3 sequence (DNA): TGTGCCAGTAGGCCGGGACAGGGCCTATCTAGTGGCTACACCTTC. The chain carries TRBV19 and TRBJ1-2, with 9 bases matching TRBD1. V dropped 6 bases and J dropped 7; count of bases not matched to a gene: 12. There are 15 residues in the CDR3. CDR1 LNHDA and CDR2 SQIVND come from the germline V gene (reference sequence).

This sequence joins TRBV28 and TRBJ2-1; 11 nucleotides line up with TRBD2. With V trimmed by 6 bases and J by 4 bases, 8 bases remained unmatched. The CDR3 sequence is 16 residues long. Germline assignment: CDR1 MDHEN and CDR2 SYDVKM. The CDR3 protein is CASRGTTSGEYNEQFF. CDR3 nucleotide sequence: TGTGCCAGCAGGGGGACGACTAGCGGGGAGTACAATGAGCAGTTCTTC. Together with reference TRBV28 and TRBJ2-1, the CDR3 gives the full variable domain: DVKVTQSSRYLVKRTGEKVFLECVQDMDHENMFWYRQDPGLGLRLIYFSYDVKMKEKGDIPEGYSVSREKKERFSLILESASTNQTSMYLCASRGTTSGEYNEQFFGPGTRLTVL.

The chain carries TRBV29-1 and TRBJ2-7; weak D call: TRBD1 (5 bases). Trimming left V 6 bases short and J 2 bases short, with 17 bases between. Germline values: CDR1 SQVTM, CDR2 ANQGSEA. The CDR3 is 14 amino acids. CDR3 DNA sequence: TGCAGCGTCTCCGAGCAGGGAACGCCCTACGAGCAGTACTTC. Its translation: CSVSEQGTPYEQYF.

This clone was seen a few times. This rearrangement joins TRBV5-5 to TRBJ2-5; D is perhaps TRBD1 (6 bases). Germline lookup yields CDR1 SGHKS and CDR2 YYEKEE (reference sequence). The CDR3 length is 13 residues. V was shortened by 4 bases and J by 5 bases, with 12 bases between the two germline ends. The CDR3 here is CASSVSGAETQYF. In nucleotides, the CDR3 is TGTGCCAGCAGCGTGTCAGGGGCTGAGACCCAGTACTTC.

This clone was recorded a few times. The chain is built from TRBV5-1 and TRBJ2-1; possibly TRBD1 for D (7 bases). The V end lost 4 bases, the J end lost 4 bases, and 21 bases lay between the germline ends. The CDR3 spans 17 residues. Per germline, CDR1 SGHRS and CDR2 YFSETQ. Here the CDR3 DNA reads TGCGCCAGCAGCCCGCAACCCCGCCCAGGGGGGTACAATGAGCAGTTCTTC. It is translated as CASSPQPRPGGYNEQFF.

J is TRBJ2-7 and V is TRBV6-5; 10 bases are shared with TRBD1. The CDR3 extends over 15 amino acids. Per the germline V gene, CDR1 is MNHEY and CDR2 is SVGAGI. The junction had 8 bases not matched to a gene; V was cut back by 6 bases and J by 3 bases. CDR3 amino acids: CASSRRTGGIYEQYF. The CDR3 coding sequence is TGTGCCAGCAGCCGCCGGACAGGGGGGATCTACGAGCAGTACTTC.

The CDR3: CASTPYTLQAGHSGNTIYF. As DNA, the CDR3 is TGTGCCAGTACACCCTACACCCTCCAGGCCGGCCACTCTGGAAACACCATATATTTT. This chain joins TRBV19 and TRBJ1-3, with D uncertain. Trimming stripped 7 bases from V and 0 bases from J, with 25 bases between. The CDR3 has 19 residues. CDR1 is LNHDA, CDR2 SQIVND, per germline (reference sequence).

V is TRBV10-3 and J is TRBJ2-2; weak D call: TRBD1 (6 bases). The ends were cut back, 8 bases at V and 1 base at J, with 11 bases in the middle. The CDR3 extends over 14 amino acids. CDR1 and CDR2 from the germline V gene are ENHRY and SYGVKD. This CDR3 reads CAIPGTMNTGELFF. The DNA of the CDR3 is TGTGCCATCCCCGGGACAATGAACACCGGGGAGCTGTTTTTT.

The rearrangement joins TRBV18 to TRBJ1-6; 8 nucleotides agree with TRBD1. The germline V gene has CDR1 KGHSH and CDR2 LQKENI. This CDR3 region has 15 residues. The junction had 2 bases not matched to a gene; V was cut back by 2 bases and J by 5 bases. The CDR3 sequence is CASSPLGQDNSPLHF. The CDR3 DNA reads as TGTGCCAGCTCACCATTGGGACAGGATAATTCACCCCTCCACTTT.